Given below is one T cell receptor (beta chain) in context. In this sample, this clonotype turned up many times. The specificity of this receptor is unknown. Base-call qualities are not available, and no considerably larger clone is one nucleotide away. Stable Graves' hyperthyroidism was defined as no progression to ophthalmopathy during 18 months of follow-up. The hyperthyroidism patients were between 18 and 65 years old and newly diagnosed, with a disease duration of less than 2 months. Any patient with an uncontrolled infection, another autoimmune disease, pregnancy or lactation was excluded. Diagnoses were established on the basis of clinical symptoms, serum thyroxine and TRAb, thyroid ultrasound, and orbital computed tomography. PBMCs were separated from under 12 ml of fresh peripheral blood using Ficoll-Paque density gradient centrifugation. Total RNA was extracted using Trizol reagent, and RNA quality was assessed on an Agilent 2100 Bioanalyzer.

The data were obtained in a study of T cells in Graves' hyperthyroidism and ophthalmopathy (dated by TCRdb to between 2018 and 2021). Regarding the research as a whole: Peripheral blood was sampled at the time of initial diagnosis, prior to any treatment. To identify distinguishing TCR V-J signatures, a discovery cohort of 100 or so patients was used, comprising 43 with Graves' ophthalmopathy and some 57 with stable Graves' hyperthyroidism. Prospective prediction of ophthalmopathy was tested in an independent validation cohort consisting of 18 hyperthyroidism patients and 15 to 17 patients who later progressed to ophthalmopathy. The 100 discovery patients were divided at random into training and test sets in a 7:3 ratio. In more than five Graves' hyperthyroidism patients, the study also compared T-cell repertoires from thyroid tissue with T-cell repertoires from blood. After blood sampling, hyperthyroidism patients were treated with methimazole at a starting dose of 30 mg daily, and ophthalmopathy patients were treated with high-dose intravenous methylprednisolone. TCR Vbeta CDR3 sequencing of 140 or so peripheral blood samples (approximately 44 ophthalmopathy, 70 to 85 hyperthyroidism and roughly 17 progressor patients) is reported in the paper. Overall results and qualifications from the work: No statistical method was used to set the sample size in advance, and investigators knew the group allocation. During validation, the model predicted progression to ophthalmopathy a median of approximately 7 months ahead of onset, with more than 55% sensitivity and 72.22% specificity. A 13 V-J signature model separated ophthalmopathy from stable hyperthyroidism, with approximately 87% sensitivity and 81% to 82% specificity in cross-validation and 80%/75% in testing. Blood samples also contained most of the expanded thyroid clonotypes (frequency above 0.001), which suggests that blood repertoires may reflect thyroid immune responses.

TCR beta CDR3 regions were amplified from RNA transcripts. For the first round of RT-PCR on the TCR CDR3, the HTBI primer set was used together with the Qiagen OneStep RT-PCR kit. The libraries were constructed in a second round of multiplex PCR and then size-selected and purified. The libraries were sequenced on an Illumina HiSeq2000 using paired-end 100 bp reads. Turning to the authors' computational methods: Raw data were processed with SOAPnuke, discarding reads with adapters, uncalled bases, mean Phred below 15, or no exact constant-primer or identifier match. COPE v1.2.5 was used to merge high-quality paired reads, and clonotypes were defined as unique nucleotide sequences. Clonotypes were aligned to IMGT TRBV, TRBD and TRBJ reference segments using MiTCR v1.1. Only V-J combinations with frequency above 0.0001, covering 98% to 99.2% of repertoires, were analysed. A TCS score was defined as the ratio between F50 (clonal expansion) and ExV (chaos), using BLOSUM62-based TCRdist between CDR3 peptides within each V-J. Welch's t-statistics and random forest reduced 514 V-J features to roughly 13, which were used in a naive Bayes classifier (R e1071). Through fastp at Q25 and MiXCR, TCRdb rebuilt clones from the public reads, retaining in-frame beta chains. For every CDR3 protein sequence, its rows merge into one entry that carries the most common genes and DNA. TCRdb, not the original authors, processed these V and J calls. The sample table shows 200,000 to 250,000 distinct CDR3 sequences, and 17% are seen once. The ten top clones hold under 65% of the sample.

The CDR3 numbers 13 residues from cysteine through phenylalanine. Of the read, only the CDR3 DNA is kept; its 39 bases are in frame from base 1. The germline V and J ends show losses of 4 bases and 1 base respectively, and no gene match explains 2 bases of the junction. CDR1 is given as SGHRS and CDR2 as YFSETQ, both from the germline V gene. The sequence joins TRBV5-1 to TRBJ2-7, with 7 bases in between that match TRBD2. The receptor was derived from a middle-aged man with Graves' hyperthyroidism. Sequencing used blood. CDR3 protein: CASSPGGSYEQYF. The base sequence is TGCGCCAGCAGCCCCGGGGGGTCCTACGAGCAGTACTTC.